Presented here are 15 T cell receptor beta chains from one specimen sequenced in a study of blood T cell repertoires in COVID-19. TCRdb's copy holds only in-frame clones and misses some; the assay was immunoSEQ multiplex PCR. The sample contains around 250,000 clones, around 90% of which appear only once. The specimen sequenced was PBMCs or T cells enriched from blood (not recorded which). The receptors shown here come from a woman aged 40 to 50 who had been exposed to COVID-19.

This sequence joins TRBV12-3 or TRBV12-4 and TRBJ2-2; D unclear. This CDR3 has 12 residues. The ends were cut back, 7 bases at V and 3 bases at J, with 6 bases in the middle. Written as DNA, the CDR3 is TGTGCCAGCAACACCTACACCGGGGAGCTGTTTTTT. It encodes CASNTYTGELFF.

The CDR3 coding sequence is TGCGCCAGCAGCCAAGATAGGGGGTGGGGAGAGACCCAGTACTTC. It translates to CASSQDRGWGETQYF. The V gene is TRBV4-1, the J gene TRBJ2-5; a possible D gene is TRBD1 (6 bases). This CDR3 is built from 15 residues. The germline V and J ends were trimmed by 0 bases and 4 bases, with 12 bases remaining between them. Germline CDR1 is MGHRA and CDR2 is YSYEKL.

The chain is built from TRBV28 and TRBJ1-5; 11 bases align to TRBD1. V dropped 5 bases and J dropped 6; count of bases not matched to a gene: 9. This CDR3 is built from 16 residues. The V gene's germline CDR1 is MDHEN and CDR2 SYDVKM. The CDR3, as DNA: TGTGCCAGCAGTGGGCCGGGACAGGGGGTCTCTCAGCCCCAGCATTTT. The encoded protein is CASSGPGQGVSQPQHF.

The V and J genes are TRBV14 and TRBJ1-1, with D possibly TRBD1 on 6 matching bases. Germline loops: CDR1 SGHDN, CDR2 FVKESK. The CDR3 loop spans 13 amino acids. V lost 1 base to trimming and J lost 5 bases, with 8 bases between them. CDR3 residues: CASSQGQVTEAFF. The CDR3 DNA follows: TGTGCCAGCAGCCAAGGACAGGTAACTGAAGCTTTCTTT. Together with reference TRBV14 and TRBJ1-1, the CDR3 gives the full variable domain: EAGVTQFPSHSVIEKGQTVTLRCDPISGHDNLYWYRRVMGKEIKFLLHFVKESKQDESGMPNNRFLAERTGGTYSTLKVQPAELEDSGVYFCASSQGQVTEAFFGQGTRLTVV.

The chain links TRBV7-9 to TRBJ1-5, with 7 nucleotides matching TRBD1. The CDR3 is 13 residues long. Germline V gene data show CDR1 as SEHNR and CDR2 as FQNEAQ (reference sequence). V gave up 7 bases and J gave up 6 bases; unmatched junction bases: 6. Here the CDR3 DNA reads TGTGCCAGCAACGAGGGGGCGGGTCAGCCCCAGCATTTT. This encodes CASNEGAGQPQHF.

J is TRBJ2-5 and V is TRBV11-2; 7 bases are shared with TRBD2. With V trimmed by 5 bases and J by 5 bases, 8 bases remained unmatched. There are 14 residues in the CDR3. Per the germline V gene, CDR1 is SGHAT and CDR2 is FQNNGV. The CDR3 DNA reads TGTGCCAGCAGCGGGAGGGGTCGTGCGGAGACCCAGTACTTC. Residues: CASSGRGRAETQYF.

V gene TRBV7-2 combines with J gene TRBJ1-4; D perhaps matches TRBD1 (6 bases). CDR3 length equals 14 residues. V lost 5 bases to trimming and J lost 8 bases, with 15 bases between them. CDR1 is SGHTA and CDR2 is FQGNSA in the germline V gene. CDR3 nucleotides: TGTGCCAGCAGCATCGACAGGCGGAGGGAAAAACTGTTTTTT. Translation gives CASSIDRRREKLFF.

The V gene is TRBV28, the J gene TRBJ1-4, with 10 positions matching TRBD1. Germline V gene sequence: CDR1 MDHEN, CDR2 SYDVKM. CDR3 length: 18 amino acids. Trimming at V came to 4 bases and at J to 8 bases, leaving 16 bases not matched to a gene. This chain's CDR3 is CASSSSGDRGPLGEKLFF. In nucleotides, the CDR3 is TGTGCCAGCAGTTCCTCTGGGGACAGGGGACCGTTGGGCGAAAAACTGTTTTTT.

V usage is TRBV10-2 and J usage is TRBJ2-2; TRBD1 might be the D (5 bases). The length of the CDR3 is 14 residues. Deletions cut 6 bases from V and 0 bases from J, with 8 bases between. Germline CDR1 is WSHSY and CDR2 is SAAADI. CDR3 sequence (DNA): TGCGCCAGCAGCGGCAGGGCGAACACCGGGGAGCTGTTTTTT. Protein product: CASSGRANTGELFF.

The sample holds one count of this clone. CDR3 DNA sequence: TGCGCCAGCAGCCAAGAAATCGGTGCAGGGGGCCCAAATCAGCCCCAGCATTTT. Its translation is CASSQEIGAGGPNQPQHF. The V gene is TRBV4-3, the J gene TRBJ1-5, with 8 bases lining up with TRBD1. Trimming cost V 0 bases and J 4 bases; bases outside gene matches: 11. CDR3 length equals 18 residues. Germline assignment: CDR1 LGHNA and CDR2 YSLEER.

In this sample, this clone turned up once. The chain employs TRBV7-9 and TRBJ1-1, with TRBD1 as a possible D gene (5 bases). Per germline, CDR1 SEHNR and CDR2 FQNEAQ (reference sequence). The CDR3 consists of 13 residues. Trimming left V 6 bases short and J 3 bases short, with 11 bases between. CDR3: CASSPWGDTEAFF. The CDR3 coding sequence is TGTGCCAGCAGTCCCTGGGGGGACACTGAAGCTTTCTTT.

This chain connects TRBV30 to TRBJ1-1; the D is unclear. The V gene's germline CDR1 is GTSNPN and CDR2 SVGIG (reference sequence). The germline V and J ends were trimmed by 4 bases and 0 bases, with 9 bases remaining between them. The CDR3 loop spans 13 amino acids. The chain's CDR3 is CAWKRRLNTEAFF. The CDR3 coding sequence is TGTGCCTGGAAAAGGCGGCTGAACACTGAAGCTTTCTTT. Full variable domain (missing parts from reference TRBV30 and TRBJ1-1): SQTIHQWPATLVQPVGSPLSLECTVEGTSNPNLYWYRQAAGRGLQLLFYSVGIGQISSEVPQNLSASRPQDRQFILSSKKLLLSDSGFYLCAWKRRLNTEAFFGQGTRLTVV.

This clone was seen more than once but under ten times. The V gene is TRBV6-2 or TRBV6-3, the J gene TRBJ1-4; possible D gene TRBD1, 6 bases. Germline V CDR1 and CDR2: MNHEY, SVGEGT. Trimming pared 5 bases from V and 5 bases from J, leaving 12 bases between. CDR3 size: 14 residues. The CDR3 DNA reads TGTGCCAGCAGTCCAACAGGGTTCAATGAAAAACTGTTTTTT. Translation gives CASSPTGFNEKLFF.

The J gene is TRBJ2-3, the V gene TRBV5-1, with 7 bases fitting TRBD2. The CDR3 is made up of 14 amino acids. Looked up from germline, CDR1 is SGHRS and CDR2 is YFSETQ. V was pared by 4 bases and J by 5 bases, with 7 bases of the junction left unmatched. CDR3 amino acids: CASSIPLAGDTQYF. As DNA, the CDR3 is TGCGCCAGCAGCATACCCTTAGCGGGAGATACGCAGTATTTT. Together with reference TRBV5-1 and TRBJ2-3, the CDR3 gives the full variable domain: KAGVTQTPRYLIKTRGQQVTLSCSPISGHRSVSWYQQTPGQGLQFLFEYFSETQRNKGNFPGRFSGRQFSNSRSEMNVSTLELGDSALYLCASSIPLAGDTQYFGPGTRLTVL.

The chain employs TRBV7-9 and TRBJ2-7; D possibly corresponds to TRBD2 (6 bases). In germline, CDR1 is SEHNR, CDR2 FQNEAQ (reference sequence). V lost 1 base to trimming and J lost 1 base, with 8 bases between them. This CDR3 region has 14 residues. CDR3 sequence reads: CASSLEGGSYEQYV. The CDR3 DNA reads as TGTGCCAGCAGCTTAGAGGGAGGATCCTACGAGCAGTACGTC.